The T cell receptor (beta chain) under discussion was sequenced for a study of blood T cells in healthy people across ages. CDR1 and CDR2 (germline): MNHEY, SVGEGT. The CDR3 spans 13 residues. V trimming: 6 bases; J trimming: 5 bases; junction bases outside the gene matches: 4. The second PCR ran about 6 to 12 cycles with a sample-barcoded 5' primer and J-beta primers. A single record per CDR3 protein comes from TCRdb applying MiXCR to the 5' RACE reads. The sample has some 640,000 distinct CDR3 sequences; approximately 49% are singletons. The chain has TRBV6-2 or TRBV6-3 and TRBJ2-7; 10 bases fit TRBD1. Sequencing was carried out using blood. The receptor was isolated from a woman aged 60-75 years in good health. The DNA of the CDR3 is TGTGCCAGCAGAGAGACAGGGGGCCACGAGCAGTACTTC. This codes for CASRETGGHEQYF.